This TCR beta chain came from a study of blood T cell repertoires in COVID-19. CDR3 size: 14 residues. Trimming removed 4 bases from V and 7 bases from J; junction bases left unmatched: 2. Per the germline V gene, CDR1 is SGHAT and CDR2 is FQNNGV. Libraries were prepared by immunoSEQ multiplex PCR; TCRdb keeps only in-frame clonotypes and omits some of them. The table has 250,000 to 300,000 clones, approximately 90% seen once. Sequences were obtained from PBMCs or T cells enriched from blood (not recorded which). The rearrangement uses TRBV11-2 and TRBJ2-1; 12 bases match TRBD2. This receptor was taken from a woman between 35 and 50 years old with acute COVID-19. CDR3 nucleotide sequence: TGTGCCAGCAGCTCTAGCGGGAGGGGAAATGAGCAGTTCTTC. Translating gives CASSSSGRGNEQFF.